Presented here are 10 T cell receptor beta chains from one specimen sequenced in a study of CD8+CD57+ T cells in acquired aplastic anemia. Genomic DNA was employed as the template in profiling TCR beta VDJ and CDR3. From the reads, TCRdb called clonotypes with MiXCR, one entry per CDR3 protein. Among under 200,000 distinct CDR3 sequences listed, about 50% were seen once. By flow cytometry, patients selected for sequencing had shown an expansion of CD8+CD57+ cells. Material for sequencing was sorted CD4+, CD8+, or CD8+CD57+ T cells (not recorded which) from PBMCs. The receptor source for this set is a human donor with aplastic anemia.

This clonotype was picked up many times. The gene calls are TRBV7-2 and TRBJ2-2; D remains unclear. The germline V gene has CDR1 SGHTA and CDR2 FQGNSA. V was pared by 4 bases and J by 4 bases, with 16 bases between. CDR3 length: 16 residues. In nucleotides, the CDR3 is TGTGCCAGCAGCTCTCACTTGGTAAAGGGCACCGGGGAGCTGTTTTTT. Amino acids: CASSSHLVKGTGELFF.

This chain joins TRBV5-4 and TRBJ1-5; D remains ambiguous. The V end lost 4 bases, the J end lost 5 bases, and 10 bases lay between the germline ends. The CDR3 consists of 13 residues. In germline, CDR1 is SGHNT, CDR2 YYREEE (reference sequence). CDR3 nucleotide sequence: TGTGCCAGCAGCCTGGACGGAGATCAGCCCCAGCATTTT. Translating gives CASSLDGDQPQHF.

This clonotype was seen repeatedly, ten times or more. The chain combines TRBV4-3 with TRBJ2-2; D is possibly TRBD1 (6 bases). V lost 0 bases and J lost 9, with 17 bases in between. The CDR3 spans 16 residues. The germline gives CDR1 LGHNA, CDR2 YSLEER. The CDR3 DNA is TGCGCCAGCAGCCAAGATCGGTCGGAACAGGGCCGGGAGCTGTTTTTT. It yields the protein CASSQDRSEQGRELFF.

The V call is TRBV20-1, the J call TRBJ1-2; possibly TRBD1 for D (5 bases). Germline V lookup: CDR1 DFQATT, CDR2 SNEGSKA (reference sequence). The CDR3 contains 15 residues. The V end lost 6 bases, the J end lost 6 bases, and 23 bases lay between the germline ends. The chain's CDR3 is CSAAGELGISNGYTF. The CDR3 coding sequence is TGCAGTGCGGCGGGGGAGTTAGGTATTAGTAATGGCTACACCTTC.

V is TRBV25-1 and J is TRBJ2-3, with a weak D call TRBD1 (5 bases). The V end was cut by 5 bases, the J end by 3 bases, with 9 bases between. The germline V gene has CDR1 MGHDK and CDR2 SYGVNS. This CDR3 region has 13 residues. The chain's CDR3 is CASSYRQTDTQYF. In DNA form, the CDR3 reads TGTGCCAGCAGTTACCGACAGACAGATACGCAGTATTTT.

The genes are TRBV27 and TRBJ2-7, with TRBD2 identical over 7 bases. CDR1 and CDR2 (germline): MNHEY, SMNVEV (reference sequence). This CDR3 region has 14 residues. Trimming took 2 bases from V and 5 from J; bases not matched to a gene: 6. CDR3 DNA sequence: TGTGCCAGCAGTTTAACCCCAAGCGGGAACGAGCAGTACTTC. Encoded protein: CASSLTPSGNEQYF.

The chain is built from TRBV24-1 and TRBJ1-2; no clear D. V lost 8 bases and J lost 2, with 8 bases in between. CDR3 size: 12 residues. Germline CDR1 reads KGHDR; CDR2 reads SFDVKD. The CDR3 nucleotides are TGTGCCACCATGGGGATGAACTATGGCTACACCTTC. As protein: CATMGMNYGYTF.

V gene TRBV24-1 combines with J gene TRBJ2-2; D not resolved. The CDR3 loop spans 15 amino acids. Trimming left V 1 base short and J 1 base short, with 6 bases between. Germline V gene data show CDR1 as KGHDR and CDR2 as SFDVKD. The CDR3 is CATSDFRENTGELFF. The DNA for the CDR3 is TGTGCCACCAGTGATTTTCGAGAGAACACCGGGGAGCTGTTTTTT.

This clonotype showed up just a few times. This chain links TRBV18 with TRBJ1-1; 8 positions agree with TRBD1. Germline values: CDR1 KGHSH, CDR2 LQKENI. Unmatched junction bases numbered 4, after V lost 0 bases and J lost 4 bases. This CDR3 comprises 15 residues. CDR3 nucleotide sequence: TGTGCCAGCTCACCACCGCAGGGGGCTAGCACTGAAGCTTTCTTT. Protein sequence: CASSPPQGASTEAFF.

About this clonotype: One end of the junction varies from germline; a read error may be responsible. The genes are TRBV10-2 and TRBJ2-2, with 7 bases that match TRBD2. The V gene's germline CDR1 is WSHSY and CDR2 SAAADI. The CDR3 covers 17 residues. The DNA for the CDR3 is TGTGCCAGCAGTGTTAACCCGGGACTATCGAACACCGGGGAGCTGTTTTTT. Amino acid sequence: CASSVNPGLSNTGELFF.